The present TCR beta chain was sequenced within a study of OX40 agonist ivuxolimab in advanced cancers. Study context: Recorded diagnoses for dose-escalation patients were hepatocellular carcinoma, melanoma, renal cell or head and neck cancer. Overall study findings and caveats: Clonal expansion was among the lowest in partial responders at 0.1-3.0 mg/kg, especially CD8+.

This clone has just one count. The antigen is unknown. The length of the CDR3 is 16 residues. Trimming left V 0 bases short and J 3 bases short, with 16 bases between. Per germline, CDR1 SGHNT and CDR2 YYREEE (reference sequence). This table comes from immunoSEQ multiplex PCR, and its TCRdb copy is limited to in-frame clones, with some not included. The table records about 100,000 clones, about 91% of them present only once. Drawing of blood for sampling happened at baseline, at cycle 4 day 1, and at cycle 7 day 1. The chain is built from TRBV5-4 and TRBJ2-7; no clear D gene. The material was CD4+ or CD8+ T cells sorted from blood, obtained in a trial of the OX40 agonist ivuxolimab. The sequence was obtained from an adult with an advanced solid tumor such as melanoma, head and neck, liver or kidney cancer. CDR3 nucleotide sequence: TGTGCCAGCAGCTTGGTGGGTAGCCAGGCCCTCTACGAGCAGTACTTC. As protein: CASSLVGSQALYEQYF.